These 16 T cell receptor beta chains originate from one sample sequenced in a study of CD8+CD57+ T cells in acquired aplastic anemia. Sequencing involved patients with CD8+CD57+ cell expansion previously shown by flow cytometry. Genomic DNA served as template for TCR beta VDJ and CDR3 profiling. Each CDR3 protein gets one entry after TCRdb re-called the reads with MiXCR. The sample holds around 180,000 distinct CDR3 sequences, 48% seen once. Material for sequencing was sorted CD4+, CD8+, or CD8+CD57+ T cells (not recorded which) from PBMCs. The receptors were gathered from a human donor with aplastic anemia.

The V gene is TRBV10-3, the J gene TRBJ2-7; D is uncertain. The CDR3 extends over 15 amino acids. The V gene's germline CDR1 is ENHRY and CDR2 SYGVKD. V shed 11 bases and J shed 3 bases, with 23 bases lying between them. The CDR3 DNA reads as TGTGCCGCCAACTCCAACTCCAACAGAGACTACGAGCAGTACTTC. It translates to CAANSNSNRDYEQYF.

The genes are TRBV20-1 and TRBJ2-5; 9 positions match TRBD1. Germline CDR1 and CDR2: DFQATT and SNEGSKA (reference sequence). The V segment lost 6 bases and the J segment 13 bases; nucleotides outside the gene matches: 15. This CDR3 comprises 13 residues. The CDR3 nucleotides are TGCAGTGCCCCCGACAGGGGGGATGGGGGCTCGTACTTC. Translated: CSAPDRGDGGSYF.

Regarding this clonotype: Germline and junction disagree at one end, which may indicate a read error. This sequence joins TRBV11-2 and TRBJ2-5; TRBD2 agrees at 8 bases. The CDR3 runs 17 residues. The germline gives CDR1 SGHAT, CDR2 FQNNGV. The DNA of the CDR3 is TGTGCCAGCAGCTTAGTGGGGTCTAGCGGGTTCCAAGAGACCCAGCACTTC. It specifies CASSLVGSSGFQETQHF.

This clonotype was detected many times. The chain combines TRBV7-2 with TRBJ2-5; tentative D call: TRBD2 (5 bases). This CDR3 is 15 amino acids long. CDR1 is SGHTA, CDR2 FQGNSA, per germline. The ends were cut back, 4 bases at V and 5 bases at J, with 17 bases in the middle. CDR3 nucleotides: TGTGCCAGCAGCTCAGACCGTGGACTTGGCGAGACCCAGTACTTC. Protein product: CASSSDRGLGETQYF.

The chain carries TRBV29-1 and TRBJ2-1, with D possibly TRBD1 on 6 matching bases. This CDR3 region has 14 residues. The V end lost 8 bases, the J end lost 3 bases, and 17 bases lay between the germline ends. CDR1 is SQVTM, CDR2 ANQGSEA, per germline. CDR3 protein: CSFRTELNYNEQFF. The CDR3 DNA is TGCAGCTTCCGGACAGAACTGAACTACAATGAGCAGTTCTTC.

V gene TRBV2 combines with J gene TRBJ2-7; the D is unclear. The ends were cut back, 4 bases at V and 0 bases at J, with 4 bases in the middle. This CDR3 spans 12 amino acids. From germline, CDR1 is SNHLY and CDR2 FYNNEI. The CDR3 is CASSVDSYEQYF. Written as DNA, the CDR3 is TGTGCCAGCAGTGTGGACTCCTACGAGCAGTACTTC.

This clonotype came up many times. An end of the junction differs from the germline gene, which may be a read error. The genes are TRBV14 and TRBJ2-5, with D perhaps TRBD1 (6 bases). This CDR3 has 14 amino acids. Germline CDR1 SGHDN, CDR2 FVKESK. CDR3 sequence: CASSQAGVQETQYF. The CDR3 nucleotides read TGTGCCAGCAGCCAAGCAGGGGTCCAAGAAACCCAGTACTTC.

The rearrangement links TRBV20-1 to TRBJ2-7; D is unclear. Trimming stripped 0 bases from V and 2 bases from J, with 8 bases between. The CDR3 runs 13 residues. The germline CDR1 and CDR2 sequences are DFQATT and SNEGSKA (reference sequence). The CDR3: CSARDRHTYEQYF. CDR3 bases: TGCAGTGCTAGAGATCGTCATACCTACGAGCAGTACTTC.

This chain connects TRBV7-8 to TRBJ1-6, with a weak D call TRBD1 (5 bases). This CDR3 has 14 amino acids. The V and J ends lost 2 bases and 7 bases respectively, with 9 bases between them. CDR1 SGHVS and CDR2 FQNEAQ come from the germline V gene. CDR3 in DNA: TGTGCCAGCAGCTTAATGCGGGGGAATTCACCCCTCCACTTT. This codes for CASSLMRGNSPLHF.

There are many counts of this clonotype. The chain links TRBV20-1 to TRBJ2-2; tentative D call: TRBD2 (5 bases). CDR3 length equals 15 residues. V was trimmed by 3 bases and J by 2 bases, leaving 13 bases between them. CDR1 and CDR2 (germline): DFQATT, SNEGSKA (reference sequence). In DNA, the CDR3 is TGCAGTGCTAGTTCTCAGAGGGCTAACACCGGGGAGCTGTTTTTT. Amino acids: CSASSQRANTGELFF.

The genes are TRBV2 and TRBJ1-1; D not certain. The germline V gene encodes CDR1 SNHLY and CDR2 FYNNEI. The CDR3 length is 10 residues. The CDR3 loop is CAIYNTEAFF. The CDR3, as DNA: TGTGCAATATACAACACTGAAGCTTTCTTT.

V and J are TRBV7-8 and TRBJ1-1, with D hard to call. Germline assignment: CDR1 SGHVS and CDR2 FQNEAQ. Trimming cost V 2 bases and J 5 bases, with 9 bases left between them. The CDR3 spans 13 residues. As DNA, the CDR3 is TGTGCCAGCAGCTTACTAGGATGGACTGAAGCTTTCTTT. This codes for CASSLLGWTEAFF.

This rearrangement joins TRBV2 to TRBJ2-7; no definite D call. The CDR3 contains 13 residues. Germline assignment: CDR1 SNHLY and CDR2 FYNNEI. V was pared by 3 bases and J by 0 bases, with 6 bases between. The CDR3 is CASSEEFSYEQYF. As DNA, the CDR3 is TGTGCCAGCAGTGAGGAGTTCTCCTACGAGCAGTACTTC.

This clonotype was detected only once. The DNA of the CDR3 is TGTGCCACCAGCAGAGTCGACGGGGCAGGAGAGACCCAGTACTTC. Protein: CATSRVDGAGETQYF. The chain is built from TRBV15 and TRBJ2-5; possibly TRBD1 or TRBD2 for D (5 bases each). Germline CDR1 LNHNV, CDR2 YYDKDF (reference sequence). The CDR3 contains 15 residues. V shed 1 base and J shed 4 bases, with 13 bases lying between them.

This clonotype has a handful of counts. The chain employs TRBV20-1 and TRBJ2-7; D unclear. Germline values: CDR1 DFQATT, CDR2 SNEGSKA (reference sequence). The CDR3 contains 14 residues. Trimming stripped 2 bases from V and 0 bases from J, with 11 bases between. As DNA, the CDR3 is TGCAGTGCTAGAAGTGGGCTCACCTCCTACGAGCAGTACTTC. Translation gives CSARSGLTSYEQYF.

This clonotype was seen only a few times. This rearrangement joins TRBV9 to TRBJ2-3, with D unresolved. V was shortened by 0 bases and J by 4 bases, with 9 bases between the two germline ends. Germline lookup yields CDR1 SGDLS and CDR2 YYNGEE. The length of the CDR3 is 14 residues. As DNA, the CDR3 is TGTGCCAGCAGCGTAGAGGATTTAGCAGATACGCAGTATTTT. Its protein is CASSVEDLADTQYF.